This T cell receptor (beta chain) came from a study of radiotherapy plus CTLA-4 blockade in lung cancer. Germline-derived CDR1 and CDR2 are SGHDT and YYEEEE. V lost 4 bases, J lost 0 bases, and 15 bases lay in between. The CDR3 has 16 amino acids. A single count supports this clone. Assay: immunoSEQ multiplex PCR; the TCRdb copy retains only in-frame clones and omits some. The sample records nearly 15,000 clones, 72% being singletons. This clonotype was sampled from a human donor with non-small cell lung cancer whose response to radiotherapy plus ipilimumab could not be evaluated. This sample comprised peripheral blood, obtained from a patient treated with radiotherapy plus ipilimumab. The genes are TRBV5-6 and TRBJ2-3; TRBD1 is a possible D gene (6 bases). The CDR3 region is CASSPRQVPSTDTQYF. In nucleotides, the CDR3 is TGTGCCAGCAGCCCCCGACAGGTCCCTAGCACAGATACGCAGTATTTT.